These T cell receptor beta chains were read from a single sample in a study of blood T cells in healthy people across ages. Each CDR3 protein gets one entry after TCRdb re-called the 5' RACE reads with MiXCR. Here the sample spans about 900,000 distinct CDR3 sequences, roughly 60% being singletons. The material sequenced was blood. The source is a man younger than 40 in good health. Each CDR3 is given with its conserved first and last residue. The D gene is left open where the match is weak. Size tells how often a clone was seen (once, few, many) or the class of an expanded clone, and some rows leave it out.

TRBV5-1	.	.	TRBJ2-5	TGCGCCAGCAGCCCCCTACCGGAAGAGACCCAGTACTTC	CASSPLPEETQYF
TRBV7-2	.	TRBD1	TRBJ2-1	TGTGCCAACAGCTTATGGACAGGGCATAATGAGCAGTTCTTC	CANSLWTGHNEQFF
TRBV6-1	.	.	TRBJ2-7	TGTGCCAGTGAGGACGGACTCTCCTACGAGCAGTACTTC	CASEDGLSYEQYF
TRBV6-5	.	.	TRBJ2-7	TGTGCCAGTCAGCAGGGGTGGTCCTACGAGCAGTACTTC	CASQQGWSYEQYF
TRBV10-3	.	.	TRBJ2-7	TGTGCCATCACAGGGGATGTGAATGAGCAGTACTTC	CAITGDVNEQYF
TRBV9	.	.	TRBJ2-6	TGTGCCAGCAGCGCAGGGGTGCCCTCTGGGGCCAACGTCCTGACTTTC	CASSAGVPSGANVLTF
TRBV2	.	TRBD2	TRBJ2-7	TGTGCCAGCACGGGACTAACCTACGAGCAGTACTTC	CASTGLTYEQYF
TRBV27	few	.	TRBJ1-6	TGTGCCAGCAGTTCCTCTACAGGAGCGAGGTCACCCCTCCACTTT	CASSSSTGARSPLHF
TRBV7-2	few	.	TRBJ2-7	TGTGCCAGCAGTCCCCTGAGCGGACTAACCTACGAGCAGTACTTC	CASSPLSGLTYEQYF
TRBV25-1	.	.	TRBJ1-2	TGTGCCAGCAGCGCTGGCGGGTTGGCCTATGGCTACACCTTC	CASSAGGLAYGYTF
TRBV14	.	.	TRBJ2-1	TGTGCCAGCAGCCCAGGGGTGGCTGAGCAGTTCTTC	CASSPGVAEQFF
TRBV4-3	.	.	TRBJ1-2	TGCGCCAGCAGCGTAGCGGGCAGGGCTGACTATGGCTACACCTTC	CASSVAGRADYGYTF
TRBV5-1	few	.	TRBJ2-7	TGCGCCAGCAGCCTGGAGGGGGGGGGCAGTTTACGCGAGCAGTACTTC	CASSLEGGGSLREQYF
TRBV20-1	.	TRBD2	TRBJ2-7	TGCAGTGCTAGAGTTAGCGGGCGTTCCTACGAGCAGTACTTC	CSARVSGRSYEQYF
TRBV29-1	.	TRBD2	TRBJ2-1	TGCAGCACTCCCCCGACTAGCGGGGGTATGAATGAGCAGTTCTTC	CSTPPTSGGMNEQFF
TRBV20-1	.	.	TRBJ1-2	TGCAGTGCCCCGGAGCCTCCAGTTTTCTATGACTACACCTTC	CSAPEPPVFYDYTF
TRBV6-1	.	.	TRBJ1-2	TGTGCCAGCAGTGAAGACAGGGACGATGGCTACACCTTC	CASSEDRDDGYTF
TRBV29-1	few	.	TRBJ2-3	TGCAGCGCCCTCTCCCCATCGGAATACACAGATACGCAGTATTTT	CSALSPSEYTDTQYF
TRBV6-5	once	.	TRBJ2-6	TGTGCCAGCAGTAGACAGCTCTCTGGGGCCAACGTCCTGACTTTC	CASSRQLSGANVLTF
TRBV7-2	few	.	TRBJ2-1	TGTGCCAGCAGCTTAGGGGGGGGAGGGGGTGAGCAGTTCTTC	CASSLGGGGGEQFF
TRBV7-2	.	TRBD2	TRBJ2-5	TGTGCCAGCAGCTTATTTAGCGGGAACCAAGAGACCCAGTACTTC	CASSLFSGNQETQYF
TRBV20-1	once	.	TRBJ2-7	TGCAGTGCTAGAGAGGTTGGGCATTTCTCCTACGAGCAGTACTTC	CSAREVGHFSYEQYF
TRBV6-2/TRBV6-3	.	TRBD2	TRBJ2-3	TGTGCCAGCAGTTGGACAGAAGGACTAGCGGAGCTCAGGAGAGATACGCAGTATTTT	CASSWTEGLAELRRDTQYF
TRBV7-8	.	TRBD1	TRBJ2-6	TGTGCCAGCAGCTCCGGCGTTGACAGGGGGCGAAGTGGGGCCAACGTCCTGACTTTC	CASSSGVDRGRSGANVLTF
TRBV20-1	once	.	TRBJ2-5	TGCAGTGCTAGTCCAGGGCGGGGGACCCAGTACTTC	CSASPGRGTQYF
TRBV20-1	.	.	TRBJ2-5	TGCAGTGCTTTTGTGGGAGGCCCAGGGGAGACCCAGTACTTC	CSAFVGGPGETQYF
TRBV6-5	.	TRBD1	TRBJ2-7	TGTGCCAGCAGTCGTGCGGACAGGGATGTAGGCGAGCAGTACTTC	CASSRADRDVGEQYF
TRBV11-2	.	TRBD1	TRBJ2-7	TGTGCCAGCACGACGCGGGACAGGAGCTCCTACGAGCAGTACTTC	CASTTRDRSSYEQYF
TRBV24-1	few	TRBD2	TRBJ2-5	TGTGCCACCAGTGATTTTCGTTGCGGGGGTGGGGAGACCCAGTACTTC	CATSDFRCGGGETQYF
TRBV29-1	.	.	TRBJ1-1	TGCAGCGCGGTGGATCCCACTGAAGCTTTCTTT	CSAVDPTEAFF
TRBV12-3/TRBV12-4	few	TRBD2	TRBJ2-5	TGTGCCAGCAGACCCACTAGCGGGGGGGCCAAGACCCAGTACTTC	CASRPTSGGAKTQYF
TRBV12-3/TRBV12-4	.	.	TRBJ2-3	TGTGCCAGCAGGGAATCACTAGGAGATACGCAGTATTTT	CASRESLGDTQYF
TRBV7-2	.	.	TRBJ2-3	TGTGCCAGCAGCTTTGCGCGGGGCAGCGATACGCAGTATTTT	CASSFARGSDTQYF
TRBV29-1	.	TRBD1	TRBJ1-2	TGCAGCGTCGCGGGACAGACCTCGGGCTACACCTTC	CSVAGQTSGYTF
TRBV7-3	.	TRBD2	TRBJ2-3	TGTGCCAGCAGCTTAACGGCCTCTTTCGGACTAGCGGGGGGGATAGATACGCAGTATTTT	CASSLTASFGLAGGIDTQYF
TRBV27	.	.	TRBJ1-5	TGTGCCAGCAGTTGGGGGTTTGGCAATCAGCCCCAGCATTTT	CASSWGFGNQPQHF
TRBV27	.	.	TRBJ2-1	TGTGCCAGCAGTGCCTACAAATACAATGAGCAGTTCTTC	CASSAYKYNEQFF
TRBV10-3	.	TRBD1	TRBJ1-2	TGTGCCATCAGGCTGGACAGGGGAGAATATGGCTACACCTTC	CAIRLDRGEYGYTF
TRBV6-2/TRBV6-3	.	TRBD2	TRBJ2-1	TGTGCCAGCAGTTTCCCTAGCGGGGGGTCTAGCTCCTACAATGAGCAGTTCTTC	CASSFPSGGSSSYNEQFF
TRBV20-1	.	TRBD2	TRBJ2-5	TGCAGTGCCGGGGGGGCCACAGAGACCCAGTACTTC	CSAGGATETQYF
TRBV7-9	.	.	TRBJ1-4	TGTGCCAGCAGCTTAGCTTACACCAAACCCAATGAAAAACTGTTTTTT	CASSLAYTKPNEKLFF
TRBV20-1	many	.	TRBJ2-3	TGCAGTGCTAGTTTGGGCTCCGACACAGATACGCAGTATTTT	CSASLGSDTDTQYF
TRBV7-6	.	.	TRBJ2-1	TGTGCCAGCAGCTTAGTTGTGGGGGGACCAACGGAGAACAATGAGCAGTTCTTC	CASSLVVGGPTENNEQFF
TRBV9	.	TRBD1	TRBJ2-5	TGTGCCAGCAGCCCTACAGGGGCGCGGGAGACCCAGTACTTC	CASSPTGARETQYF
TRBV10-3	.	.	TRBJ1-2	TGTGCCATCAGTGAGGCGCAGGGCTACACCTTC	CAISEAQGYTF
TRBV12-3/TRBV12-4	.	.	TRBJ1-1	TGTGCCAGCAGTTCAGGGATGAACACTGAAGCTTTCTTT	CASSSGMNTEAFF
TRBV15	.	.	TRBJ1-2	TGTGCCACCAGCAGAGGACCGGACAGCAATGGCTACACCTTC	CATSRGPDSNGYTF
TRBV29-1	.	.	TRBJ2-5	TGCAGCGTTGCGAGAACGACGAAAGAGACCCAGTACTTC	CSVARTTKETQYF
TRBV4-1	.	.	TRBJ2-4	TGCGCCAGCAGCCAAGTCTGGGGGCGGGAAAACATTCAGTACTTC	CASSQVWGRENIQYF
TRBV3-1	.	.	TRBJ1-5	TGTGCCAGCAGCCAAGGGGGAGGGAACAATCAGCCCCAGCATTTT	CASSQGGGNNQPQHF
TRBV12-3/TRBV12-4	.	TRBD2	TRBJ2-1	TGTGCCAGCAGTGGAGTAGCGGGAATAACAAATGAGCAGTTCTTC	CASSGVAGITNEQFF
TRBV2	.	.	TRBJ2-1	TGTGCCAGCAGTCCTCAGTACGACGTGAAGGTCGCACGGGGAGCGTCATACAATGAGCAGTTCTTC	CASSPQYDVKVARGASYNEQFF
TRBV6-6	.	.	TRBJ1-4	TGTGCCAGCAGTTACGGGCAGACCTATGGAAAACTGTTTTTT	CASSYGQTYGKLFF